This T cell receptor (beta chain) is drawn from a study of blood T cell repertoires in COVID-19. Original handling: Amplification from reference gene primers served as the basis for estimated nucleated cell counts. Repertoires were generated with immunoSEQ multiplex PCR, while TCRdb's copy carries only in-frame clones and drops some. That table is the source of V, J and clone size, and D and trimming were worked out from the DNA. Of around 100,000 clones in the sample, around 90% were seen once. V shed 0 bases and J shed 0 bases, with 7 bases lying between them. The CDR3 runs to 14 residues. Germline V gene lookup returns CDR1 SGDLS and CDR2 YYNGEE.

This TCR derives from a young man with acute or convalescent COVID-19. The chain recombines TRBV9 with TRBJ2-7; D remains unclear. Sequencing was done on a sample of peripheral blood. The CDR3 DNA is TGTGCCAGCAGCGTAGGTGTCCTCTCCTACGAGCAGTACTTC. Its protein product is CASSVGVLSYEQYF.